These 2 T cell receptor beta chains originate from one sample sequenced in a study of radiotherapy plus CTLA-4 blockade in lung cancer. TCRdb's table, derived via immunoSEQ multiplex PCR, lists solely in-frame clones and lacks some. The sample lists 85,000 to 130,000 clones, about 84% occurring once. The sample here was peripheral blood, taken from a patient treated with radiotherapy plus ipilimumab. All receptors come from a human donor with non-small cell lung cancer that progressed on radiotherapy plus ipilimumab. Some clones in this sample may be carry-over from other donors' samples.

The rearrangement joins TRBV4-2 to TRBJ1-5; D might be TRBD1 (6 bases). V lost 0 bases and J lost 6, with 21 bases in between. This CDR3 has 18 residues. Germline V gene lookup returns CDR1 LGHNA and CDR2 YNFKEQ. The CDR3 here is CASSQEGGQGLYTQPQHF. In nucleotides, the CDR3 is TGTGCCAGCAGCCAAGAAGGTGGGCAGGGGTTGTACACTCAGCCCCAGCATTTT.

This rearrangement joins TRBV27 to TRBJ1-2; the D is unclear. The CDR3 is made up of 14 amino acids. The V gene's germline CDR1 is MNHEY and CDR2 SMNVEV (reference sequence). V dropped 5 bases and J dropped 5 bases, with 15 bases sitting between them. The CDR3 here is CASSPTDGPYGYTF. CDR3 coding DNA: TGTGCCAGCAGTCCGACCGACGGCCCTTATGGCTACACCTTC.